This section outlines one T cell receptor (beta chain) sequence together with its context. This clonotype was found many times. Its target antigen remains unknown. No much larger clone is present one base from it, and per-base qualities are unavailable. The cysteine opens and the phenylalanine closes a CDR3 of 14 amino acids. The DNA shown is the 42-base CDR3, in frame from base 1. The V and J ends are trimmed by 2 bases and 6 bases, leaving 13 bases between them. CDR1 and CDR2 were assigned from the germline V gene as SGHNT and YENEEA. TCR beta CDR3 regions were amplified from RNA transcripts. For the first round of RT-PCR on the TCR CDR3, the HTBI primer set was used together with the Qiagen OneStep RT-PCR kit. Libraries were constructed in a second round of multiplex PCR, after which size selection and purification were performed. The libraries were sequenced on an Illumina HiSeq2000 using paired-end 100 bp reads. As for the authors' bioinformatics: Raw data were processed with SOAPnuke, discarding reads with adapters, uncalled bases, mean Phred below 15, or no exact constant-primer or identifier match. COPE v1.2.5 was used to merge high-quality paired reads, and clonotypes were defined as unique nucleotide sequences. MiTCR v1.1 was used to align clonotypes to the IMGT TRBV, TRBD and TRBJ reference segments. The analysis included only V-J combinations with a frequency above 0.0001, which together covered approximately 99% of the repertoires. The TCS score was defined as F50 (clonal expansion) divided by E x V (chaos), with BLOSUM62-based TCRdist calculated between CDR3 peptides within each V-J. Welch's t-statistics and random forest reduced 500 to 650 V-J features to 13, which were used in a naive Bayes classifier (R e1071). Starting from the raw public reads, TCRdb applied fastp trimming at Q25, assembled clones with MiXCR and retained in-frame beta chains. Identical CDR3 proteins give one entry, which carries the most common genes and DNA. The V and J calls shown here were made by TCRdb, not taken from the authors' results. The sample profile shows around 350,000 distinct CDR3 sequences; roughly 14% of them were found once. The ten largest account for 20% of the sample.

Ophthalmopathy patients had moderately to severely active disease, Clinical Activity Score of at least 3, NOSPECS grade of at least 4, and duration under 3 months. Patients with uncontrolled infections, other autoimmune diseases, pregnancy or lactation were excluded. Diagnoses were established on the basis of clinical symptoms, serum thyroxine and TRAb, thyroid ultrasound, and orbital computed tomography. PBMCs were isolated from about 9.1 ml of fresh peripheral blood by Ficoll-Paque density gradient centrifugation. Total RNA was extracted with Trizol reagent, and quality was checked on an Agilent 2100 Bioanalyzer. The data originate from a study of T cells in Graves' hyperthyroidism and ophthalmopathy (dated by TCRdb to about 2019). Study-wide context: Peripheral blood samples were taken at initial diagnosis, before any treatment was given. TCR Vbeta CDR3 sequencing of roughly 140 peripheral blood samples (roughly 41 ophthalmopathy, 70 to 85 hyperthyroidism and approximately 17 progressor patients) is reported in the paper. Whether ophthalmopathy could be predicted prospectively was tested in an independent validation cohort made up of 18 hyperthyroidism patients plus 17 patients who later progressed to ophthalmopathy. TCR V-J signatures able to tell the groups apart were searched for in a discovery cohort of 90 to 100 patients, of whom 43 had Graves' ophthalmopathy and around 56 had stable Graves' hyperthyroidism. The study also compared thyroid tissue and blood T-cell repertoires from a handful of Graves' hyperthyroidism patients. The 100 discovery patients were divided at random into training and test sets in a 7:3 ratio. After blood sampling, hyperthyroidism patients were treated with methimazole at a starting dose of 30 mg daily, and ophthalmopathy patients were treated with high-dose intravenous methylprednisolone.

General conclusions and limits of the study: A 13 V-J signature model separated ophthalmopathy from stable hyperthyroidism, with roughly 88% sensitivity and about 81% specificity in cross-validation and 80%/75% in testing. No statistical method was used to set the sample size in advance, and investigators knew the group allocation. In validation, the model predicted progression to ophthalmopathy with about 71% sensitivity and roughly 72% specificity, a median of about 6.7 months before onset. Most expanded thyroid clonotypes (frequency above 0.001) were also detected in blood, a finding suggesting that blood repertoires may reflect thyroid immune responses.

This TCR derives from a woman under 40 with Graves' ophthalmopathy. The V and J genes are TRBV11-3 and TRBJ1-1; TRBD1 might be the D gene, on 6 matching bases. The sequenced sample consisted of blood. The nucleotide sequence is TGTGCCAGCAGCTTACAGGGGACCCAACCTGAAGCTTTCTTT. The encoded protein is CASSLQGTQPEAFF. With the rest looked up from the reference TRBV11-3 and TRBJ1-1 genes rather than sequenced, the full variable domain is EAGVVQSPRYKIIEKKQPVAFWCNPISGHNTLYWYLQNLGQGPELLIRYENEEAVDDSQLPKDRFSAERLKGVDSTLKIQPAELGDSAVYLCASSLQGTQPEAFFGQGTRLTVV.